This T cell receptor beta chain comes out of a study of Graves' ophthalmopathy and Graves' hyperthyroidism. Study-wide results and caveats: A 13-signature model separated ophthalmopathy from stable hyperthyroidism, reaching around 89% sensitivity and about 81% specificity cross-validated. Clonotypes were expanded in thyroid at above 0.001 frequency, and most also appeared in blood.

This clonotype was found many times. What it binds is unknown. The ends were cut back, 0 bases at V and 9 bases at J, with 12 bases in the middle. This CDR3 contains 14 residues. Germline CDR1 and CDR2: DFQATT and SNEGSKA (reference sequence). Amplification of the TCR beta CDR3 regions used RNA transcripts (as template). First-round RT-PCR used HTBI primers; second-round multiplex PCR followed. MiXCR was run by TCRdb on the multiplex PCR reads, yielding one entry per CDR3 protein. The profile covers about 640,000 distinct CDR3 sequences, with just over 40% appearing a single time and more than 2.5% taken by the ten largest. Other autoimmune diseases, uncontrolled infections, pregnancy or lactation excluded patients from enrollment.

This receptor was obtained from an adult man with Graves' ophthalmopathy. J is TRBJ1-6 and V is TRBV20-1; D uncertain. The sequenced material came from peripheral blood. The DNA for the CDR3 is TGCAGTGCTAGAGACACCGCGAGTGGTTCACCCCTCCACTTT. It codes for CSARDTASGSPLHF.